Below are 18 T cell receptor beta chains sequenced from a single sample in a study of cytomegalovirus exposure and HLA in healthy donors. Profiling relied on immunoSEQ multiplex PCR, and the TCRdb table lists in-frame clones only, not all of them. This sample has tens of thousands of clones, with about 94% found just once. The sample comprised PBMCs. The receptor source for this set is a woman in her late teens or twenties in good health and CMV-seropositive.

This clone was seen a handful of times. The rearrangement uses TRBV9 and TRBJ2-2, with D maybe TRBD1 (6 bases). V lost 0 bases, J lost 6 bases, and 6 bases lay in between. The CDR3 runs to 13 residues. Germline V gene sequence: CDR1 SGDLS, CDR2 YYNGEE. The CDR3 loop is CASSVGQAGELFF. The CDR3 nucleotides read TGTGCCAGCAGCGTAGGACAGGCCGGGGAGCTGTTTTTT.

V is TRBV18 and J is TRBJ2-2, with 7 bases identical to TRBD1. The trim removed 6 bases at V and 2 bases at J, leaving 6 bases unmatched. There are 15 residues in the CDR3. Germline CDR1 reads KGHSH; CDR2 reads LQKENI. The DNA of the CDR3 is TGTGCCAGCTCGACCGGGACAGTTAACACCGGGGAGCTGTTTTTT. It codes for CASSTGTVNTGELFF.

This chain connects TRBV7-9 to TRBJ2-5, with 9 nucleotides matching TRBD2. Losses at the gene ends were 4 bases for V and 3 bases for J; bases not matched to a gene: 9. The CDR3 extends over 16 amino acids. Germline V gene sequence: CDR1 SEHNR, CDR2 FQNEAQ (reference sequence). This CDR3 is CASSSSQRGAKETQYF. Here the CDR3 DNA reads TGTGCCAGCAGCTCTTCCCAGCGGGGGGCCAAAGAGACCCAGTACTTC.

This rearrangement joins TRBV30 to TRBJ1-5; no reliable D call. Germline V gene data show CDR1 as GTSNPN and CDR2 as SVGIG (reference sequence). Trimming cost V 0 bases and J 6 bases, with 15 bases left between them. The CDR3 is made up of 15 amino acids. DNA for the CDR3: TGTGCCTGGAGTGTCAGTGTACTGTCGGGTCAGCCCCAGCATTTT. It translates to CAWSVSVLSGQPQHF.

V is TRBV28 and J is TRBJ1-2; no reliable D call. Germline assignment: CDR1 MDHEN and CDR2 SYDVKM. The CDR3 covers 11 residues. Trimming stripped 1 base from V and 8 bases from J, with 5 bases between. The CDR3 nucleotides are TGTGCCAGCAGTTTATCTCAGGGCTACACCTTC. Amino acid sequence: CASSLSQGYTF.

This clone came up a few times. V gene TRBV27 combines with J gene TRBJ2-1; TRBD2 matches at 9 bases. Per the germline V gene, CDR1 is MNHEY and CDR2 is SMNVEV (reference sequence). The CDR3 spans 19 residues. V lost 3 bases to trimming and J lost 6 bases; unmatched junction nucleotides: 18. CDR3 nucleotide sequence: TGTGCCAGCAGTTTCATAGCGGGAGTCGTCGGGGTAGAGCGCAATGAGCAGTTCTTC. Its translation: CASSFIAGVVGVERNEQFF.

V and J are TRBV28 and TRBJ1-1; 7 bases align to TRBD1. The CDR3 is 15 residues long. V trimming: 7 bases; J trimming: 2 bases; junction bases outside the gene matches: 10. The germline V gene has CDR1 MDHEN and CDR2 SYDVKM. Here the CDR3 DNA reads TGTGCCAGCAAGGAAAACAGGGGCCGAAACACTGAAGCTTTCTTT. It translates to CASKENRGRNTEAFF.

The genes are TRBV28 and TRBJ1-1; D is unclear. Deletions cut 6 bases from V and 5 bases from J, with 19 bases between. From germline, CDR1 is MDHEN and CDR2 SYDVKM. There are 15 residues in the CDR3. The CDR3 loop reads CASRVPLGLGTEAFF. As DNA, the CDR3 is TGTGCCAGCAGGGTCCCGCTTGGGCTTGGAACTGAAGCTTTCTTT.

The V call is TRBV28, the J call TRBJ1-5; the match to TRBD1 covers 7 bases. Unmatched junction bases numbered 11, after V lost 3 bases and J lost 9 bases. Looked up from germline, CDR1 is MDHEN and CDR2 is SYDVKM. CDR3 length equals 15 residues. The CDR3 spells CASSFPDRASVPQHF. CDR3 bases: TGTGCCAGCAGTTTCCCCGACAGGGCAAGTGTGCCCCAGCATTTT.

The chain employs TRBV5-1 and TRBJ2-7; 11 bases fit TRBD2. This CDR3 contains 17 residues. With V trimmed by 6 bases and J by 2 bases, 13 bases remained unmatched. Germline loops: CDR1 SGHRS, CDR2 YFSETQ. CDR3 amino acids: CASTPLGYSGGAYEQYF. The CDR3 DNA sequence: TGCGCCAGCACCCCCCTAGGTTATAGCGGGGGGGCCTACGAGCAGTACTTC. The whole variable domain, filled in from reference TRBV5-1 and TRBJ2-7, reads KAGVTQTPRYLIKTRGQQVTLSCSPISGHRSVSWYQQTPGQGLQFLFEYFSETQRNKGNFPGRFSGRQFSNSRSEMNVSTLELGDSALYLCASTPLGYSGGAYEQYFGPGTRLTVT.

The J gene is TRBJ1-1, the V gene TRBV7-2, with D hard to call. V was shortened by 2 bases and J by 0 bases, with 7 bases between the two germline ends. CDR3 length: 14 residues. Germline assignment: CDR1 SGHTA and CDR2 FQGNSA. CDR3 loop: CTSSLHVLNTEAFF. In DNA, the CDR3 is TGTACCAGCAGCTTACATGTTCTGAACACTGAAGCTTTCTTT.

The rearrangement uses TRBV6-6 and TRBJ1-1; 8 bases are a match to TRBD1. CDR3 length: 13 residues. The V gene end was trimmed by 11 bases and the J gene end by 1 base; junction bases not matched to a gene: 6. CDR1 and CDR2 (germline): MNHNY, SVGAGI (reference sequence). The CDR3 bases are TGTGCCTTATCTGACAGGGGGAACACTGAAGCTTTCTTT. This translates into CALSDRGNTEAFF.

The chain has TRBV6-1 and TRBJ1-2; D gene uncertain. Looked up from germline, CDR1 is MNHNS and CDR2 is SASEGT. Trimming cost V 7 bases and J 2 bases, with 17 bases left between them. The CDR3 contains 15 residues. The CDR3 bases are TGTGCCAGCACAATATCTTTAGTGAAAAACTATGGCTACACCTTC. It yields the protein CASTISLVKNYGYTF.

This chain connects TRBV19 to TRBJ1-4, with TRBD1 as a possible D gene (6 bases). CDR3 size: 15 residues. Trimming left V 6 bases short and J 8 bases short, with 19 bases between. The germline CDR1 and CDR2 sequences are LNHDA and SQIVND (reference sequence). The CDR3 DNA reads TGTGCCAGTAGCCCCGACAGGATCAATGCAGAAAAACTGTTTTTT. This encodes CASSPDRINAEKLFF.

This clone is a singleton in its sample. The chain is built from TRBV27 and TRBJ1-6; D not resolved. This CDR3 comprises 16 residues. Trimming took off 4 bases at V and 6 bases at J, with 16 bases between the two ends. Germline loops: CDR1 MNHEY, CDR2 SMNVEV (reference sequence). CDR3 protein: CASSSLTGEGNSPLHF. CDR3 bases: TGTGCCAGCAGTTCCCTGACCGGAGAGGGTAATTCACCCCTCCACTTT.

Worth noting for this clone: This CDR3 is also generated by other DNA sequences in the sample. The chain joins TRBV25-1 to TRBJ1-2; TRBD1 is a possible D gene (5 bases). This CDR3 comprises 12 residues. V dropped 4 bases and J dropped 4 bases, with 7 bases sitting between them. Germline V lookup: CDR1 MGHDK, CDR2 SYGVNS. Here the CDR3 DNA reads TGTGCCAGCAGTGGGCAGGGCTATGGCTACACCTTC. Translated, it gives CASSGQGYGYTF.

This chain joins TRBV28 and TRBJ2-1, with D tentatively TRBD2 (6 bases). The CDR3 has 13 residues. Trimming took off 6 bases at V and 8 bases at J, with 14 bases between the two ends. Germline V gene lookup returns CDR1 MDHEN and CDR2 SYDVKM. The CDR3 is CASSQAGSYEQFF. The CDR3 DNA reads TGTGCCAGCAGCCAAGCCGGGAGTTATGAGCAGTTCTTC.

The CDR3 bases are TGTGCCAGCAACCCAACTGGGGGAGGAGGTCAGCCCCAGCATTTT. Protein product: CASNPTGGGGQPQHF. The V and J genes are TRBV27 and TRBJ1-5, with a possible D match to TRBD1 (5 bases). Germline V gene lookup returns CDR1 MNHEY and CDR2 SMNVEV (reference sequence). The length of the CDR3 is 15 residues. Trimming left V 7 bases short and J 6 bases short, with 19 bases between.